A single sample gave rise to the 15 T cell receptor beta chains below, sequenced in a study of CD8+CD57+ T cells in acquired aplastic anemia (dated by TCRdb to 2016 to 2019). Sequencing was carried out with an Illumina HiSeq 2000. Genomic DNA was used as template for profiling of TCR beta VDJ combinations and CDR3 sequences. The raw public reads went through TCRdb reprocessing: fastp at Q25, MiXCR clone calling, in-frame beta chains kept. Rows matching on CDR3 protein sequence are summarized as one entry with the most common DNA and genes. This sample is represented by 50,000 to 65,000 distinct CDR3 sequences; about 50% of them were singletons. Under 3% of the sample is taken by the ten largest. Sequenced: sorted CD4+, CD8+, or CD8+CD57+ T cells (not recorded which) from PBMCs. The receptors derive from a human donor in good health, serving as a control.

The V call is TRBV15, the J call TRBJ2-1, with 9 bases lining up with TRBD1. CDR3 length: 14 amino acids. V lost 0 bases to trimming and J lost 8 bases; unmatched junction nucleotides: 2. CDR1 and CDR2 from the germline V gene are LNHNV and YYDKDF (reference sequence). CDR3 bases: TGTGCCACCAGCAGAGACACAGGGGGCGATGAGCAGTTCTTC. This translates into CATSRDTGGDEQFF.

V is TRBV2 and J is TRBJ2-3; the match to TRBD2 covers 10 bases. V gave up 1 base and J gave up 4 bases; unmatched junction bases: 8. CDR1 and CDR2 from the germline V gene are SNHLY and FYNNEI. CDR3 length: 17 residues. CDR3 DNA: TGTGCCAGCAGTGAAGTAACTAGGCTAGCGGGGGCAGATACGCAGTATTTT. Its translation: CASSEVTRLAGADTQYF. The whole variable domain, filled in from reference TRBV2 and TRBJ2-3, reads EPEVTQTPSHQVTQMGQEVILRCVPISNHLYFYWYRQILGQKVEFLVSFYNNEISEKSEIFDDQFSVERPDGSNFTLKIRSTKLEDSAMYFCASSEVTRLAGADTQYFGPGTRLTVL.

On this clonotype itself: Given a much more abundant clone one base away, this may be a read error. The chain uses TRBV20-1 and TRBJ2-7; D unresolved. Germline CDR1 DFQATT, CDR2 SNEGSKA (reference sequence). The length of the CDR3 is 10 residues. The CDR3, as DNA: TGCAGTGCTAACAACTACGCGCAGCACTTC. The encoded protein is CSANNYAQHF.

The V and J genes are TRBV24-1 and TRBJ2-7; possible D gene TRBD1, 6 bases. Germline V CDR1 and CDR2: KGHDR, SFDVKD. This CDR3 region has 15 residues. Trimming pared 2 bases from V and 1 base from J, leaving 11 bases between. In nucleotides, the CDR3 is TGTGCCACCAGTGATTCGGGTACAGGGTCCTACGAGCAGTACTTC. Protein: CATSDSGTGSYEQYF.

The genes are TRBV7-2 and TRBJ1-6; TRBD1 matches 8 bases. V was clipped by 5 bases and J by 5 bases; unmatched bases: 5. The CDR3 has 15 amino acids. Germline assignment: CDR1 SGHTA and CDR2 FQGNSA. CDR3 DNA: TGTGCCAGCAGCCTAAGGGGACAGGATAATTCACCCCTCCACTTT. It yields the protein CASSLRGQDNSPLHF.

This clonotype qualifies as medium-sized. V is TRBV10-3 and J is TRBJ1-2, with TRBD1 matching over 12 bases. Per the germline V gene, CDR1 is ENHRY and CDR2 is SYGVKD. The length of the CDR3 is 15 residues. V shed 6 bases and J 5 bases; nucleotides not matched to a gene: 7. For the CDR3, the DNA is TGTGCCATCAGCCAGGGACAGGGGGCTAGTTATGGCTACACCTTC. It encodes CAISQGQGASYGYTF.

CDR3 coding DNA: TGTGCCACCAGTGATTTGGCCGAGCAGTACTTC. The encoded protein is CATSDLAEQYF. This chain links TRBV24-1 with TRBJ2-7, with no clear D. Germline V lookup: CDR1 KGHDR, CDR2 SFDVKD. V shed 0 bases and J shed 6 bases, with 2 bases lying between them. This CDR3 has 11 residues.

This clonotype was counted only a few times. This chain links TRBV10-3 with TRBJ1-1, with D tentatively TRBD1 (5 bases). Trimming took 3 bases from V and 1 from J, leaving 9 bases between them. This CDR3 is 14 amino acids long. From germline, CDR1 is ENHRY and CDR2 SYGVKD. The CDR3 protein is CAISEPGQNTEAFF. The CDR3 DNA is TGTGCCATCAGTGAACCAGGGCAGAACACTGAAGCTTTCTTT.

The chain couples TRBV19 to TRBJ2-7; D gene uncertain. With 5 bases removed from V and 5 bases from J, the gap between germline ends came to 13 bases. Germline V gene lookup returns CDR1 LNHDA and CDR2 SQIVND (reference sequence). The CDR3 has 13 residues. CDR3 nucleotide sequence: TGTGCCAGTAGTGGCGACATAACCCACGAGCAGTACTTC. It encodes CASSGDITHEQYF.

This clonotype is a singleton in its sample. This rearrangement joins TRBV2 to TRBJ1-1, with a tentative D call TRBD1 (6 bases). The germline gives CDR1 SNHLY, CDR2 FYNNEI. This CDR3 comprises 13 residues. Trimming removed 6 bases from V and 10 bases from J, with 18 bases in between. CDR3 coding DNA: TGTGCCAGCAGGACGGGCGGCCAGGGGCGAGCTTTCTTT. This sequence encodes CASRTGGQGRAFF. The complete variable domain, with remaining parts taken from reference TRBV2 and TRBJ1-1, reads EPEVTQTPSHQVTQMGQEVILRCVPISNHLYFYWYRQILGQKVEFLVSFYNNEISEKSEIFDDQFSVERPDGSNFTLKIRSTKLEDSAMYFCASRTGGQGRAFFGQGTRLTVV.

The rearrangement links TRBV2 to TRBJ2-7; 8 nucleotides line up with TRBD1. V lost 8 bases and J lost 3; bases outside the gene matches: 9. Germline V gene lookup returns CDR1 SNHLY and CDR2 FYNNEI. This CDR3 region has 14 residues. The CDR3 reads CASWSTGDGYEQYF. CDR3 coding DNA: TGTGCCAGCTGGTCGACAGGGGACGGCTACGAGCAGTACTTC.

About this clonotype itself: Because it lacks the conserved phenylalanine or tryptophan at the end, this CDR3 is likely a read error. The limits of the CDR3 on the DNA are not certain, so only TCRdb's listed CDR3 is given. This chain joins TRBV2 and TRBJ2-7; TRBD2, the D gene given by the table, was not confirmed from the DNA. Germline V CDR1 and CDR2: SNHLY, FYNNEI. Both ends counted, the CDR3 spans 10 residues. This chain's CDR3 is CASRGTAANT.

This clonotype rates as medium-sized. The genes are TRBV2 and TRBJ1-4; D is undetermined. Trimming shortened V by 3 bases and J by 6 bases, and 8 bases separated the two germline ends. Germline V gene lookup returns CDR1 SNHLY and CDR2 FYNNEI. The CDR3 loop spans 13 amino acids. The CDR3 sequence: CASSEGGYEKLFF. Here the CDR3 DNA reads TGTGCCAGCAGTGAGGGAGGGTATGAAAAACTGTTTTTT.

The chain combines TRBV20-1 with TRBJ1-2; D not certain. Germline lookup yields CDR1 DFQATT and CDR2 SNEGSKA (reference sequence). The CDR3 totals 10 residues. V was pared by 7 bases and J by 8 bases, with 11 bases between. This CDR3 reads CSEPGWGYTF. CDR3 coding DNA: TGCAGTGAACCAGGTTGGGGCTACACCTTC.

This sequence joins TRBV7-9 and TRBJ1-6, with 8 bases that match TRBD1. Germline trimming cut 5 bases from V and 7 bases from J; bases unmatched to any gene: 7. This CDR3 has 15 amino acids. Germline-derived CDR1 and CDR2 are SEHNR and FQNEAQ (reference sequence). This CDR3 is CASSTTTGENSPLHF. The CDR3 DNA sequence: TGTGCCAGCAGCACAACGACAGGGGAGAATTCACCCCTCCACTTT.